One sample yielded the 25 T cell receptor beta chains listed below, sequenced in a study of blood T cell repertoires in COVID-19. The method was immunoSEQ multiplex PCR; TCRdb's version includes in-frame clones alone and lacks a portion of them. The repertoire has some 290,000 clones, roughly 88% of them found once; the top ten carry 2.3%. The sample taken for sequencing was PBMCs or T cells enriched from blood (not recorded which). The receptors were sampled from a woman aged 40 to 50 with acute COVID-19.

The chain couples TRBV7-9 to TRBJ2-4, with TRBD2 matching over 11 bases. J was trimmed by 15 bases and V by 1 base; bases with no gene match: 8. This CDR3 has 14 amino acids. Looked up from germline, CDR1 is SEHNR and CDR2 is FQNEAQ (reference sequence). The CDR3 DNA is TGTGCCAGCAGCTTAGGTACTAGCGGGAGTTGGTGGTACTTC. Its translation is CASSLGTSGSWWYF.

The J gene is TRBJ1-6, the V gene TRBV12-3 or TRBV12-4, with D perhaps TRBD1 (5 bases). The CDR3 length is 13 residues. V lost 6 bases, J lost 8 bases, and 11 bases lay in between. The DNA of the CDR3 is TGTGCCAGCAGCCCCGACAGACATTCACCCCTCCACTTT. Residues: CASSPDRHSPLHF.

V is TRBV7-3 and J is TRBJ2-5; D might be TRBD2 (7 bases). The germline V gene has CDR1 SGHTA and CDR2 FQGTGA. The CDR3 loop spans 15 amino acids. V was clipped by 1 base and J by 4 bases, with 13 bases between them. CDR3 residues: CASSLSGGLRETQYF. The CDR3 DNA sequence: TGTGCCAGCAGCTTAAGCGGGGGCCTAAGAGAGACCCAGTACTTC. The full variable domain, with the rest looked up from reference TRBV7-3 and TRBJ2-5, is GAGVSQTPSNKVTEKGKYVELRCDPISGHTALYWYRQSLGQGPEFLIYFQGTGAADDSGLPNDRFFAVRPEGSVSTLKIQRTERGDSAVYLCASSLSGGLRETQYFGPGTRLLVL.

The chain joins TRBV11-2 to TRBJ1-6; D remains unclear. This CDR3 is 17 amino acids long. Trimming shortened V by 4 bases and J by 8 bases, and 21 bases separated the two germline ends. CDR1 SGHAT and CDR2 FQNNGV come from the germline V gene. The CDR3 coding sequence is TGTGCCAGCAGCTCCGGGGTTTCGAGGTTTATTGATTCACCCCTCCACTTT. Translated: CASSSGVSRFIDSPLHF. The whole variable domain, remainder taken from reference TRBV11-2 and TRBJ1-6, is EAGVAQSPRYKIIEKRQSVAFWCNPISGHATLYWYQQILGQGPKLLIQFQNNGVVDDSQLPKDRFSAERLKGVDSTLKIQPAKLEDSAVYLCASSSGVSRFIDSPLHFGNGTRLTVT.

The chain links TRBV4-1 to TRBJ2-1, with D perhaps matching TRBD1 (6 bases). The ends were cut back, 3 bases at V and 0 bases at J, with 12 bases in the middle. This CDR3 contains 16 residues. Germline CDR1 is MGHRA and CDR2 is YSYEKL. The CDR3 is CASSHPGVSSYNEQFF. The CDR3 DNA sequence: TGCGCCAGCAGCCACCCAGGGGTAAGCTCCTACAATGAGCAGTTCTTC.

The chain uses TRBV6-1 and TRBJ2-7; 8 bases align to TRBD1. Germline V gene lookup returns CDR1 MNHNS and CDR2 SASEGT. The CDR3 is 16 amino acids. Unmatched junction bases numbered 4, after V lost 0 bases and J lost 0 bases. As DNA, the CDR3 is TGTGCCAGCAGTGAAGCTAGGACAGGGATCTCCTACGAGCAGTACTTC. Translating gives CASSEARTGISYEQYF.

The chain combines TRBV7-8 with TRBJ1-4; no clear D gene. Germline values: CDR1 SGHVS, CDR2 FQNEAQ. V lost 1 base and J 8 bases, leaving 11 bases between the germline ends. This CDR3 comprises 14 residues. CDR3 nucleotides: TGTGCCAGCAGCTTAGGCACGTCAGCGGAAAAACTGTTTTTT. It is translated as CASSLGTSAEKLFF.

The chain has TRBV28 and TRBJ2-3; 8 nucleotides align to TRBD2. Germline V CDR1 and CDR2: MDHEN, SYDVKM. The V and J ends lost 3 bases and 5 bases, in that order; junction bases with no gene match: 10. CDR3 length: 16 amino acids. The CDR3 protein is CASSLPTGGPEDTQYF. CDR3 bases: TGTGCCAGCAGTTTGCCGACGGGGGGGCCAGAAGATACGCAGTATTTT.

The rearrangement joins TRBV18 to TRBJ1-4; weak D call: TRBD1 (5 bases). V lost 3 bases and J lost 13, with 12 bases in between. CDR1 KGHSH and CDR2 LQKENI come from the germline V gene. The CDR3 is 12 amino acids. The CDR3: CASSPREGLLFF. CDR3 bases: TGTGCCAGCTCACCCAGGGAGGGTCTACTGTTTTTT. The full variable domain, its missing parts supplied by reference TRBV18 and TRBJ1-4, is NAGVMQNPRHLVRRRGQEARLRCSPMKGHSHVYWYRQLPEEGLKFMVYLQKENIIDESGMPKERFSAEFPKEGPSILRIQQVVRGDSAAYFCASSPREGLLFFGSGTQLSVL.

For this clone: This sample also contains other DNA sequences that code for the same CDR3. The chain combines TRBV12-3 or TRBV12-4 with TRBJ1-1; D is possibly TRBD1 (6 bases). V lost 4 bases and J 1 base, leaving 7 bases between the germline ends. The CDR3 loop spans 13 amino acids. The CDR3 DNA is TGTGCCAGCAGTTACAGGGAGAACACTGAAGCTTTCTTT. This gives the protein CASSYRENTEAFF.

The chain couples TRBV4-3 to TRBJ2-7, with TRBD2 matching 9 bases. There are 17 residues in the CDR3. Germline loops: CDR1 LGHNA, CDR2 YSLEER. With V trimmed by 0 bases and J by 2 bases, 8 bases remained unmatched. The CDR3: CASSQEWVREGPYEQYF. The DNA of the CDR3 is TGCGCCAGCAGCCAAGAATGGGTGCGGGAGGGTCCCTACGAGCAGTACTTC.

The chain carries TRBV10-3 and TRBJ2-5, with TRBD1 matching over 8 bases. Germline CDR1 is ENHRY and CDR2 is SYGVKD. Unmatched junction bases numbered 5, after V lost 4 bases and J lost 4 bases. The CDR3 is made up of 14 amino acids. The CDR3 nucleotides read TGTGCCATCAGTGCCGGACAGGGTTCAGAGACCCAGTACTTC. Translated: CAISAGQGSETQYF.

This rearrangement joins TRBV2 to TRBJ1-1, with D hard to call. The CDR3 has 13 residues. In germline, CDR1 is SNHLY, CDR2 FYNNEI. V dropped 2 bases and J dropped 1 base, with 5 bases sitting between them. The CDR3 sequence is CASSESGNTEAFF. Here the CDR3 DNA reads TGTGCCAGCAGTGAATCGGGGAACACTGAAGCTTTCTTT. The whole variable domain, filled in from reference TRBV2 and TRBJ1-1, reads EPEVTQTPSHQVTQMGQEVILRCVPISNHLYFYWYRQILGQKVEFLVSFYNNEISEKSEIFDDQFSVERPDGSNFTLKIRSTKLEDSAMYFCASSESGNTEAFFGQGTRLTVV.

J is TRBJ1-1 and V is TRBV9; possible D gene TRBD1, 5 bases. Deletions cut 0 bases from V and 7 bases from J, with 13 bases between. This CDR3 comprises 14 residues. In germline, CDR1 is SGDLS, CDR2 YYNGEE. CDR3 nucleotides: TGTGCCAGCAGCGTAGAAGGAGAAAGGGGTGAAGCTTTCTTT. As protein: CASSVEGERGEAFF. Full variable domain (remainder filled in from reference TRBV9 and TRBJ1-1): DSGVTQTPKHLITATGQRVTLRCSPRSGDLSVYWYQQSLDQGLQFLIQYYNGEERAKGNILERFSAQQFPDLHSELNLSSLELGDSALYFCASSVEGERGEAFFGQGTRLTVV.

The rearrangement joins TRBV11-3 to TRBJ1-1, with no clear D. The germline V and J ends were trimmed by 2 bases and 5 bases, with 15 bases remaining between them. This CDR3 is built from 15 residues. Germline V lookup: CDR1 SGHNT, CDR2 YENEEA. CDR3 region: CASSLRAGWRTEAFF. The DNA for the CDR3 is TGTGCCAGCAGCTTAAGGGCGGGGTGGAGGACTGAAGCTTTCTTT.

V gene TRBV6-5 combines with J gene TRBJ1-4; TRBD1 matches 7 bases. V was pared by 2 bases and J by 5 bases, with 8 bases of the junction left unmatched. This CDR3 is 16 amino acids long. CDR1 and CDR2 from the germline V gene are MNHEY and SVGAGI. The CDR3 nucleotides are TGTGCCAGCAGTTACGAGGGCAGGACAGGCAATGAAAAACTGTTTTTT. Encoded protein: CASSYEGRTGNEKLFF.

V and J are TRBV11-3 and TRBJ2-7; a weak D match, TRBD1 (7 bases). Germline CDR1 reads SGHNT; CDR2 reads YENEEA. V was cut by 1 base and J by 4 bases, with 14 bases left in between. The CDR3 runs to 15 residues. CDR3: CASSLGGDSVYEQYF. In nucleotides, the CDR3 is TGTGCCAGCAGCTTAGGGGGGGACAGTGTTTACGAGCAGTACTTC. The full variable domain, with the rest looked up from reference TRBV11-3 and TRBJ2-7, is EAGVVQSPRYKIIEKKQPVAFWCNPISGHNTLYWYLQNLGQGPELLIRYENEEAVDDSQLPKDRFSAERLKGVDSTLKIQPAELGDSAVYLCASSLGGDSVYEQYFGPGTRLTVT.

The chain recombines TRBV2 with TRBJ2-3; 7 positions agree with TRBD1. The CDR3 has 15 residues. J was trimmed by 3 bases and V by 8 bases; bases with no gene match: 11. CDR1 and CDR2 (germline): SNHLY, FYNNEI. CDR3: CASGVPGQKTDTQYF. In DNA form, the CDR3 reads TGTGCCAGCGGCGTACCGGGACAGAAAACAGATACGCAGTATTTT.

The chain employs TRBV21-1 and TRBJ1-4. TRBV21-1 is given as a pseudogene. This CDR3 contains 17 residues. The CDR3 here is CASSNPGGTKLNEKLFF. CDR3 nucleotide sequence: TGTGCCAGCAGCAATCCGGGAGGGACTAAACTTAATGAAAAACTGTTTTTT.

This clone was detected only once. This chain uses TRBV24-1 with TRBJ2-3; TRBD1 aligns across 7 bases. Germline V lookup: CDR1 KGHDR, CDR2 SFDVKD. CDR3 length: 14 amino acids. V lost 8 bases, J lost 0 bases, and 4 bases stayed unmatched. The CDR3 loop is CATTPGQSTDTQYF. CDR3 sequence (DNA): TGTGCCACCACCCCGGGACAGAGCACAGATACGCAGTATTTT.

The chain carries TRBV9 and TRBJ1-6; a weak D match, TRBD1 (6 bases). Germline assignment: CDR1 SGDLS and CDR2 YYNGEE. Trimming took 6 bases from V and 7 from J, leaving 11 bases between them. The CDR3 contains 13 residues. The CDR3 DNA is TGTGCCAGCACCCGACAGGAGAATTCACCCCTCCACTTT. It yields the protein CASTRQENSPLHF.

The chain couples TRBV4-3 to TRBJ2-2; weak D call: TRBD2 (5 bases). Trimming removed 3 bases from V and 1 base from J, with 6 bases in between. The germline CDR1 and CDR2 sequences are LGHNA and YSLEER. The CDR3 is 14 amino acids. The CDR3 loop is CASSQGENTGELFF. The CDR3 nucleotides read TGCGCCAGCAGCCAGGGAGAGAACACCGGGGAGCTGTTTTTT.

This clone showed up just a few times. This chain uses TRBV2 with TRBJ1-5, with TRBD1 as a possible D gene (6 bases). The germline gives CDR1 SNHLY, CDR2 FYNNEI. The CDR3 runs to 16 residues. V lost 0 bases to trimming and J lost 9 bases, with 18 bases between them. The CDR3: CASSEAGNRDTPPQHF. CDR3 nucleotides: TGTGCCAGCAGTGAAGCTGGGAACAGGGATACCCCGCCCCAGCATTTT.

The gene calls are TRBV7-2 and TRBJ2-5; tentative D call: TRBD2 (7 bases). CDR3 length: 16 residues. The ends were cut back, 2 bases at V and 5 bases at J, with 18 bases in the middle. In germline, CDR1 is SGHTA, CDR2 FQGNSA. The chain's CDR3 is CASSLWGGIIRETQYF. The CDR3 DNA sequence: TGTGCCAGCAGCTTATGGGGGGGCATCATCAGGGAGACCCAGTACTTC.

This chain connects TRBV5-1 to TRBJ2-3; tentatively, D is TRBD1 (6 bases). The germline V gene has CDR1 SGHRS and CDR2 YFSETQ. Trimming cost V 3 bases and J 0 bases, with 11 bases left between them. There are 15 residues in the CDR3. The CDR3 DNA is TGCGCCAGCAGCTCTCCGACAGGTAGCACAGATACGCAGTATTTT. Translating it yields CASSSPTGSTDTQYF.